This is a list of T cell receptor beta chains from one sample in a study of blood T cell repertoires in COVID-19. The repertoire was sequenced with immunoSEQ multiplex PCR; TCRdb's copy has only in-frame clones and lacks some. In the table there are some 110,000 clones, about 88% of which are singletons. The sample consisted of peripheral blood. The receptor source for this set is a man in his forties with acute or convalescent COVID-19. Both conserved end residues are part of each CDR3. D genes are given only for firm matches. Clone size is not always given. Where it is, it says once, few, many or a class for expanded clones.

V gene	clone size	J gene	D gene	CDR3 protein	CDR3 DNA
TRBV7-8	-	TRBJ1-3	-	CASSPRPSGNTIYF	TGTGCCAGCAGCCCCAGGCCCTCTGGAAACACCATATATTTT
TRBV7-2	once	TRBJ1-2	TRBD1	CASSLGQGRSNYGYTF	TGTGCCAGCAGCTTGGGACAGGGGCGATCTAACTATGGCTACACCTTC
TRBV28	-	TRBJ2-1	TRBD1	CASSSAGTGINEQFF	TGTGCCAGCTCCTCCGCCGGGACAGGGATCAATGAGCAGTTCTTC
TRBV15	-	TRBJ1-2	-	CATSRVKGVRDRLGYTF	TGTGCCACCAGCAGAGTTAAAGGGGTCAGGGATCGTCTTGGCTACACCTTC
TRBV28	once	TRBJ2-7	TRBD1	CASSLRDRPYEQYF	TGTGCCAGCAGTTTAAGGGACAGGCCCTACGAGCAGTACTTC
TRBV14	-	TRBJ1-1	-	CASRGRDWTEAFF	TGTGCCAGCAGGGGCAGGGATTGGACTGAAGCTTTCTTT
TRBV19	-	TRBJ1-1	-	CASSIYRNTEAFF	TGTGCCAGTAGTATCTACCGGAACACTGAAGCTTTCTTT
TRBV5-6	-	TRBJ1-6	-	CASTRYSLDSPLHF	TGTGCCAGCACCAGATACAGTCTGGATTCACCCCTCCACTTT
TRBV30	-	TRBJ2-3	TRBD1	CAWEGQGGTDTQYF	TGTGCCTGGGAGGGACAGGGCGGCACAGATACGCAGTATTTT
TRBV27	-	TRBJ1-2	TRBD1	CASRRTGSNYGYTF	TGTGCCAGCAGACGGACAGGGTCTAACTATGGCTACACCTTC
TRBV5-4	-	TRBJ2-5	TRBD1	CASSLVNRGRGQETQYF	TGTGCCAGCAGCTTGGTAAACAGGGGGAGAGGGCAAGAGACCCAGTACTTC
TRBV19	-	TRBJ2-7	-	CASSITAGSSYEQYF	TGTGCCAGTAGTATAACGGCGGGGAGCTCCTACGAGCAGTACTTC
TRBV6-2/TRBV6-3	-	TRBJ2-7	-	CASSKEEGWSYEQYF	TGTGCCAGCAGCAAGGAGGAGGGCTGGTCCTACGAGCAGTACTTC